The 19 T cell receptor beta chains in this list originate from one sample, sequenced in a study of human T cells and chemical hapten exposure. MiXCR, run by TCRdb on the RACE reads, gives a single entry per CDR3 protein. The sample holds over 300,000 distinct CDR3 sequences, around 5.5% seen once. Indicated time point: pre-sensitization, week 0. Treatment meaning: therapeutic diphenylcyclopropenone sensitization with weekly scalp DPC. The sample here was whole blood, taken in connection with sensitization to the hapten diphenylcyclopropenone (DPC). The receptors stem from a woman in her 50s with alopecia areata. Some clones in this sample may be carry-over from other donors' samples.

The rearrangement links TRBV3-1 to TRBJ2-7; D remains unclear. V was shortened by 0 bases and J by 6 bases, with 6 bases between the two germline ends. The CDR3 is 12 residues long. Germline loops: CDR1 LGHDT, CDR2 YNNKEL (reference sequence). The CDR3 DNA follows: TGTGCCAGCAGCCAAGATATTGGCGAGCAGTACTTC. Protein sequence: CASSQDIGEQYF.

A few counts support this clonotype. The chain recombines TRBV7-2 with TRBJ2-5; D is perhaps TRBD2 (6 bases). The CDR3 spans 14 residues. V lost 3 bases and J 1 base, leaving 9 bases between the germline ends. The germline V gene has CDR1 SGHTA and CDR2 FQGNSA. The CDR3 sequence is CASSFGGPQETQYF. DNA of the CDR3: TGTGCCAGCAGCTTCGGAGGGCCCCAAGAGACCCAGTACTTC.

This clonotype was picked up many times. The gene calls are TRBV7-3 and TRBJ1-6, with D hard to call. Germline loops: CDR1 SGHTA, CDR2 FQGTGA. The CDR3 runs 16 residues. V shed 2 bases and J shed 0 bases, with 8 bases lying between them. The CDR3 spells CASSLDGSSYNSPLHF. The CDR3 nucleotides read TGTGCCAGCAGCTTAGACGGGAGCTCCTATAATTCACCCCTCCACTTT.

The chain couples TRBV5-1 to TRBJ2-1; perhaps D is TRBD1 or TRBD2 (6 bases each). The V gene's germline CDR1 is SGHRS and CDR2 YFSETQ. V was shortened by 3 bases and J by 7 bases, with 17 bases between the two germline ends. This CDR3 spans 15 amino acids. CDR3 DNA sequence: TGCGCCAGCAGCTCCCCACAGGGACGGGGGAATGAGCAGTTCTTC. Its protein product is CASSSPQGRGNEQFF. Full variable domain (remainder filled in from reference TRBV5-1 and TRBJ2-1): KAGVTQTPRYLIKTRGQQVTLSCSPISGHRSVSWYQQTPGQGLQFLFEYFSETQRNKGNFPGRFSGRQFSNSRSEMNVSTLELGDSALYLCASSSPQGRGNEQFFGPGTRLTVL.

This clonotype came up many times. The chain recombines TRBV15 with TRBJ2-7; D uncertain. Trimming removed 0 bases at V and 7 bases at J, with 10 bases between. The CDR3 runs 13 residues. The germline V gene encodes CDR1 LNHNV and CDR2 YYDKDF (reference sequence). The CDR3 sequence is CATSRDGAWEQYF. For the CDR3, the DNA is TGTGCCACCAGCAGAGATGGAGCGTGGGAGCAGTACTTC.

At least ten counts were recorded for this clonotype. The chain combines TRBV3-1 with TRBJ2-4; possible D gene TRBD2, 5 bases. This CDR3 has 15 residues. Trimming shortened V by 3 bases and J by 0 bases, and 9 bases separated the two germline ends. Germline CDR1 and CDR2: LGHDT and YNNKEL (reference sequence). The CDR3 is CASSQPGLAKNIQYF. CDR3 bases: TGTGCCAGCAGCCAGCCAGGACTAGCCAAAAACATTCAGTACTTC.

This clonotype was counted many times. This rearrangement joins TRBV3-1 to TRBJ1-2; 10 bases fit TRBD1. After removal of 6 bases from V and 3 bases from J, the junction contained 10 bases not matched to a gene. The CDR3 is 16 residues long. Germline values: CDR1 LGHDT, CDR2 YNNKEL (reference sequence). For the CDR3, the DNA is TGTGCCAGCAGTACTCCCGGGACAGGGGCGGACTATGGCTACACCTTC. It codes for CASSTPGTGADYGYTF.

The chain carries TRBV5-1 and TRBJ2-1; 11 nucleotides agree with TRBD2. After removal of 0 bases from V and 7 bases from J, the junction contained 9 bases not matched to a gene. Per the germline V gene, CDR1 is SGHRS and CDR2 is YFSETQ. The CDR3 runs 17 residues. CDR3 DNA: TGCGCCAGCAGCTTGGGCACGACTAGCGGGATAAAAAATGAGCAGTTCTTC. Protein: CASSLGTTSGIKNEQFF.

The sample holds a few counts of this clonotype. This chain links TRBV12-3 or TRBV12-4 with TRBJ1-1, with D tentatively TRBD1 (5 bases). The CDR3 runs to 13 residues. V lost 3 bases and J lost 5, with 10 bases in between. CDR3 DNA sequence: TGTGCCAGCAGTTTCCAGGGTCTGACTGAAGCTTTCTTT. It encodes CASSFQGLTEAFF.

This clonotype was found a few times. CDR3 coding DNA: TGTGCCAGCAGCACGCGGGACAATAATGAAAAACTGTTTTTT. Protein: CASSTRDNNEKLFF. V gene TRBV7-9 combines with J gene TRBJ1-4, with a tentative D call TRBD1 (6 bases). CDR1 and CDR2 from the germline V gene are SEHNR and FQNEAQ (reference sequence). Trimming pared 5 bases from V and 4 bases from J, leaving 11 bases between. The CDR3 covers 14 residues.

This clonotype was picked up a small number of times. J is TRBJ1-4 and V is TRBV7-9; 8 nucleotides line up with TRBD1. The germline gives CDR1 SEHNR, CDR2 FQNEAQ (reference sequence). The CDR3 has 15 amino acids. The junction had 9 bases not matched to a gene; V was cut back by 5 bases and J by 7 bases. Here the CDR3 reads CASSPSQGEGEKLFF. The CDR3 DNA follows: TGTGCCAGCAGCCCCTCACAGGGGGAGGGTGAAAAACTGTTTTTT.

This clonotype was found many times. The chain links TRBV29-1 to TRBJ1-2, with D uncertain. The germline CDR1 and CDR2 sequences are SQVTM and ANQGSEA. V lost 4 bases to trimming and J lost 6 bases, with 18 bases between them. This CDR3 comprises 14 residues. The CDR3 loop is CSVVSPQSRHGYTF. The CDR3 nucleotides read TGCAGCGTTGTAAGCCCACAAAGTCGTCATGGCTACACCTTC.

This clonotype was seen ten or more times. This rearrangement joins TRBV3-1 to TRBJ2-2; 11 bases map to TRBD2. With V trimmed by 4 bases and J by 3 bases, 10 bases remained unmatched. The CDR3 is 18 residues long. Per germline, CDR1 LGHDT and CDR2 YNNKEL (reference sequence). The CDR3, as DNA: TGTGCCAGCAGCCCGGGACTAGCGGAACCCGTTGACACCGGGGAGCTGTTTTTT. Residues: CASSPGLAEPVDTGELFF.

There are many counts of this clonotype. The V and J genes are TRBV12-3 or TRBV12-4 and TRBJ2-7; 9 nucleotides agree with TRBD1. This CDR3 comprises 15 residues. Trimming removed 7 bases from V and 4 bases from J; junction bases left unmatched: 11. The CDR3 loop is CASTPGQGWTYEQYF. In DNA form, the CDR3 reads TGTGCCAGCACCCCGGGACAGGGCTGGACGTACGAGCAGTACTTC.

This clonotype was detected a few times. The chain links TRBV6-6 to TRBJ1-1, with 8 nucleotides matching TRBD1. Germline V gene sequence: CDR1 MNHNY, CDR2 SVGAGI (reference sequence). V dropped 2 bases and J dropped 5; count of bases not matched to a gene: 7. This CDR3 is 15 amino acids long. Here the CDR3 DNA reads TGTGCCAGCAGTTACCCGGACAGGGAGGGGACTGAAGCTTTCTTT. Translated, it gives CASSYPDREGTEAFF.

The CDR3 DNA sequence: TGTGCCAGCAGCTTAACAGGGTCTAGCACTGAAGCTTTCTTT. The encoded protein is CASSLTGSSTEAFF. J is TRBJ1-1 and V is TRBV6-5; D may be TRBD1 (6 bases). The V end was cut by 6 bases, the J end by 4 bases, with 15 bases between. Germline V gene lookup returns CDR1 MNHEY and CDR2 SVGAGI. CDR3 length equals 14 residues.

In this sample, this clonotype turned up a few times. The rearrangement links TRBV6-1 to TRBJ1-4; 9 bases agree with TRBD1. Germline V lookup: CDR1 MNHNS, CDR2 SASEGT. The J segment lost 1 base and the V segment lost 4 bases, leaving 4 bases of the junction unmatched. The CDR3 covers 16 residues. CDR3 sequence reads: CASSVRQGGTNEKLFF. The CDR3 nucleotides read TGTGCCAGCAGTGTCCGACAGGGGGGAACTAATGAAAAACTGTTTTTT.

This clonotype was observed at least ten times. The chain couples TRBV15 to TRBJ2-3; TRBD1 matches at 7 bases. The CDR3 length is 15 residues. V was clipped by 2 bases and J by 2 bases; unmatched bases: 4. Per the germline V gene, CDR1 is LNHNV and CDR2 is YYDKDF (reference sequence). This chain's CDR3 is CATSRSGQITDTQYF. The CDR3 DNA reads TGTGCCACCAGCAGATCGGGACAGATCACAGATACGCAGTATTTT.

The chain recombines TRBV7-2 with TRBJ2-5, with 11 bases aligning to TRBD2. V was pared by 5 bases and J by 4 bases, with 9 bases of the junction left unmatched. The CDR3 has 16 amino acids. Germline assignment: CDR1 SGHTA and CDR2 FQGNSA. The CDR3 is CASSALPGTSGETQYF. CDR3 nucleotides: TGTGCCAGCAGCGCCCTACCCGGGACTAGCGGAGAGACCCAGTACTTC.